A selection of T cell receptor beta chains follows, all from one sample in a study of blood T cell repertoires in COVID-19. Method: immunoSEQ multiplex PCR; TCRdb's copy keeps in-frame clones and lacks some. The sample carries tens of thousands of clones, roughly 72% recorded once. Source material: peripheral blood. These receptors came from a woman older than 75 with acute or convalescent COVID-19. The CDR3 runs from the conserved cysteine through the conserved F or W.

V gene | CDR3 protein
TRBV5-1 | CASSLSAGLAGEGETQYF
TRBV5-1 | CASSFGSGGRTDTQYF
TRBV5-4 | CASSLGGATTNEKLFF
TRBV7-2 | CASSPPGQRSEAFF
TRBV7-9 | CASSTGRGGSNQPQHF
TRBV11-2 | CASSPTPGPLREQYF
TRBV7-8 | CASSFNRGDTEAFF
TRBV5-1 | CASTRGTGNEQYF
TRBV7-2 | CASSFQAGELETQYF
TRBV6-5 | CASSYSRRGEKLFF
TRBV5-1 | CASTPTGTGGYEQYF
TRBV5-6 | CASSLAPGFRYEQYF
TRBV11-3 | CASSLGLGTEAFF
TRBV7-9 | CASSSYRGGGDTQYF
TRBV5-4 | CASSSAVVLNEQFF
TRBV5-6 | CASSSPYTAFSYEQYF
TRBV10-3 | CAISDFPTSGGSDTQYF
TRBV30 | CAWHRDRPYEQYF
TRBV20-1 | CSASRGGTDTQYF
TRBV4-2 | CASSQRSGGYEQYF
TRBV7-2 | CASRLSGGTSSYEQYF
TRBV24-1 | CATSDSDRHNEQFF
TRBV7-2 | CASSLDSGSGYEQYF
TRBV6-5 | CASRAADTEAFF
TRBV7-3 | CASSLTGRDFNSPLHF
TRBV7-2 | CASSLDQGLRNTEAFF
TRBV19 | CASSMESGGAPRAFF
TRBV19 | CASKGGDNSPLHF
TRBV6-1 | CASSSQGFSNQPQHF
TRBV5-1 | CASSFGHQETQYF
TRBV28 | CASQSGTGNTEAFF
TRBV3-1/TRBV3-2 | CASSQPNRSDRGRRYGYTF
TRBV6-5 | CATLGAYEQYF
TRBV9 | CASNPLGGGNTEAFF
TRBV27 | CASSSTLAGFTDTQYF
TRBV7-2 | CASSPSRGTETQYF
TRBV6-6 | CASSNSYEQYF
TRBV11-2 | CASSRGPYNEKLFF
TRBV2 | CASTPLYSNQPQHF
TRBV18 | CASSPTEWLAGGEQYF